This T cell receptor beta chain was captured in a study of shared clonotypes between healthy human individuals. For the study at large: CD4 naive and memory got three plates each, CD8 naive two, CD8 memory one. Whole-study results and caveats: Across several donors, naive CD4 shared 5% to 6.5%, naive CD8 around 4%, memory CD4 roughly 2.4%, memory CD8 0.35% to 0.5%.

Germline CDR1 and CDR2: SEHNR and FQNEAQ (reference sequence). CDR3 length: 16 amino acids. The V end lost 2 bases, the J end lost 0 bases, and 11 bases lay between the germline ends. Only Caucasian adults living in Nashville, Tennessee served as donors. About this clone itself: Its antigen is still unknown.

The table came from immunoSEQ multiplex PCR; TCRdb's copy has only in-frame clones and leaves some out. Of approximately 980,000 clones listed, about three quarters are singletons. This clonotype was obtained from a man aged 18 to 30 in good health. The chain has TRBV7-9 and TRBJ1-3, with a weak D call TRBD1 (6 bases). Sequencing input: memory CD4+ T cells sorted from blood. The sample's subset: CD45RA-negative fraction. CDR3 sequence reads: CASSLQGQLSGNTIYF. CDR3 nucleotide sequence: TGTGCCAGCAGCTTACAGGGGCAGCTCTCTGGAAACACCATATATTTT.